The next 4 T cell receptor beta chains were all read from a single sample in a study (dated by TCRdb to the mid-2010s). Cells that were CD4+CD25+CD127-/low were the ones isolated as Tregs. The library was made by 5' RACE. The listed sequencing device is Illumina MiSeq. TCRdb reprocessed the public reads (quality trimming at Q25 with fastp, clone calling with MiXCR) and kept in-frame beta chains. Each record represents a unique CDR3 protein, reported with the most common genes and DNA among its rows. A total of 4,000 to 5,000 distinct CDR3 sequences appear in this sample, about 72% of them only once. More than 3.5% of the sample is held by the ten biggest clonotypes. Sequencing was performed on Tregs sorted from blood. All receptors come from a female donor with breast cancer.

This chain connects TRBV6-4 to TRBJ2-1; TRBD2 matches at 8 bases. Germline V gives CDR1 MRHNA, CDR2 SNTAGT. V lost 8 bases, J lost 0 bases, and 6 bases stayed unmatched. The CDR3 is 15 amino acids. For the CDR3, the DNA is TGTGCCAGCGCTGTAGCGGGATACTCCTACAATGAGCAGTTCTTC. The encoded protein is CASAVAGYSYNEQFF.

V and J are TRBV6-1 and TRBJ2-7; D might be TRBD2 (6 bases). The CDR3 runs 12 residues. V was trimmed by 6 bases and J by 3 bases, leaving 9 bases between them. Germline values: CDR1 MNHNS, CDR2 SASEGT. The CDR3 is CASRPGGYEQYF. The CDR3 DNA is TGTGCCAGCAGACCCGGGGGCTACGAGCAGTACTTC.

In nucleotides, the CDR3 is TGTGCCAGCAGCCAAGATATAGTAGCGGGGACTCCTCCAGAGACCCAGTACTTC. This gives the protein CASSQDIVAGTPPETQYF. The chain recombines TRBV3-1 with TRBJ2-5; 8 nucleotides agree with TRBD2. This CDR3 contains 18 residues. The J segment lost 4 bases and the V segment lost 0 bases, leaving 13 bases of the junction unmatched. The germline CDR1 and CDR2 sequences are LGHDT and YNNKEL (reference sequence).

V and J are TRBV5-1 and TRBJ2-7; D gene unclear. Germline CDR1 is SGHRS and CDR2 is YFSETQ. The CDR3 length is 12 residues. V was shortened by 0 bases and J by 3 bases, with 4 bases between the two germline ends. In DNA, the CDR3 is TGCGCCAGCAGCTTGGACCGCTACGAGCAGTACTTC. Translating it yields CASSLDRYEQYF.